This T cell receptor (beta chain) was recorded in a study of T-cell memory formation after mild COVID-19. Overall study context: In these data, TCR clusters were largely donor specific.

TCRdb independently ran MiXCR on the 5' RACE reads; one entry per CDR3 protein. The table has roughly 600,000 distinct CDR3 sequences, roughly 18% seen once; the top ten hold around 12%. Whole-study results and caveats: Nothing confirmed that second-wave clones peaking on day 37 were specific for SARS-CoV-2.

The CDR3 sequence is 16 residues long. The germline CDR1 and CDR2 sequences are LGHDT and YNNKEL (reference sequence). The V segment lost 1 base and the J segment 5 bases; nucleotides outside the gene matches: 10. This clonotype was detected only a few times. Its specificity is unknown. The rearrangement uses TRBV3-1 and TRBJ2-7, with TRBD1 matching over 8 bases. Source material: PBMCs or a T cell subset sorted from them (not recorded which). The receptor was derived from an adult woman who had mild COVID-19 (a few samples of this study predate the infection). Cell type and time point are not known. The CDR3 protein is CASSQVRGQGANEQYF. Written as DNA, the CDR3 is TGTGCCAGCAGCCAAGTAAGAGGCCAGGGGGCTAACGAGCAGTACTTC.